This TCR beta chain was observed in a study of beta chain features in type 1 diabetes. General study points: Type 1 diabetes patients showed a moderate but significant shortening of TCRB CDR3s in all four CD4+ subsets.

This clone showed up just a few times. Its antigen is still unknown. All of the isolated RNA was reverse transcribed, so expressed TCRB transcripts were sequenced. The method was immunoSEQ multiplex PCR; TCRdb's version includes in-frame clones alone and lacks a portion of them. The sample lists 640,000 or so clones, over 13% seen once, with 0.035% to 0.045% in the top ten. This CDR3 has 14 amino acids. Trimming pared 0 bases from V and 3 bases from J, leaving 9 bases between. The V gene's germline CDR1 is SGHAT and CDR2 FQNNGV. The sequence came from a man aged 18 to 35 with type 1 diabetes. The chain recombines TRBV11-2 with TRBJ2-7, with D perhaps matching TRBD1 (6 bases). Sequencing was performed on naive CD4+ T cells from blood. The CDR3 is CASSLDWTDYEQYF. The CDR3 coding sequence is TGTGCCAGCAGCTTAGATTGGACAGACTACGAGCAGTACTTC.